This T cell receptor (beta chain) is drawn from a study of blood T cells in healthy people across ages. V shed 2 bases and J shed 1 base, with 12 bases lying between them. The germline V gene encodes CDR1 MNHEY and CDR2 SVGAGI. This CDR3 has 15 residues. The use of a sample-barcoded 5' primer and a J-beta primer mix characterized a second PCR of 7 to 11 cycles. In TCRdb, the 5' RACE reads were re-called with MiXCR into one record per CDR3 protein. The sample contains about 1.4 million distinct CDR3 sequences, 59% of which appear only once. The specimen was blood. The clonotype was recovered from a man between 18 and 35 years old in good health. The V gene is TRBV6-5, the J gene TRBJ2-7; D is possibly TRBD1 or TRBD2 (5 bases each). This CDR3 is CASSYGGFGSYEQYF. The CDR3 bases are TGTGCCAGCAGTTACGGGGGATTCGGGTCCTACGAGCAGTACTTC.